This T cell receptor beta chain stems from a study of blood T cells in healthy people across ages (dated by TCRdb to the mid-2010s). Broadly, across the study: Template switching captured roughly one uniquely barcoded TCR beta cDNA molecule per two T cells in model experiments. Using deep sequencing normalized with unique cDNA molecular identifiers, the study measured how TCR beta repertoire diversity changes with age. The donors were divided into four age groups: young (average approximately 15 years), middle-aged (about 40), aged (approximately 62) and long-lived (82). To avoid experimental bias, donors of different ages were spread randomly across the sequencing lanes. For two donors (one aged 18 to 29 and one aged 80 or older), the study analyzed two additional independent replicas of 1 million unique cDNA reads from the same blood draw. Points the paper makes about the study in general: Total diversity estimates from one million sequenced T cells were considered lower bounds and underestimates. Donor CMV infection status was unknown, potentially confounding age-related changes in expanded clonotypes. As age increased, observed TCR beta diversity per million T cells dropped in a roughly linear way, and a significant reduction was already evident by age around 41. Compared with the aged group, the long-lived group had more naive CD4+ T cells, fewer expanded clones and increased TCR diversity, suggesting age selection. Conclusive comparison of naive and antigen-experienced compartments was prevented by the profiling of bulk unsorted PBMCs. A strong correlation was found between observed TCR beta diversity and the percentage of naive T cells measured by flow cytometry.

Comment on this clonotype: This clone's antigen is unknown. No base quality values were provided; no much bigger clone lies one nucleotide off.

Systemically healthy Caucasian individuals from Russia, over 30 in total and aged roughly 6 to 95 years, were included as donors. Each donor gave 8 to 10 milliliters of peripheral blood, collected into EDTA-treated Vacutainer tubes. Ficoll-Paque density-gradient centrifugation was used to isolate PBMCs, with at least 7 million per sample. Trizol reagent was used to extract total RNA from PBMCs, with at least 5.5 micrograms per sample. For every donor, an aliquot of PBMCs went through flow cytometry to measure the percentages of naive CD45RAhigh/CD27high T cells. Trimming takes 5 bases from V and 7 bases from J, and the germline ends sit 18 bases apart. Per the germline V gene, MNHEY is the CDR1 and SVGEGT is the CDR2. The cysteine opens and the phenylalanine closes a CDR3 of 15 amino acids. Only CDR3 DNA is held: 45 bases, read in frame from base 1. The library was produced with 5' RACE. The data were produced on an Illumina HiSeq 2500. A second roughly 6 to 12 cycle PCR used a sample-barcoded 5' primer and a J-beta primer mix. Each TCR beta cDNA molecule received a unique molecular identifier from a template-switch 5' adaptor carrying 12 random nucleotides. Each sample yielded at least 3 million CDR3-containing paired-end reads. The Mint cDNA synthesis kit, primed by a TRBC-specific oligonucleotide, was used to synthesize first-strand cDNA from all RNA. Following uracil-DNA glycosylase treatment, a first 18-cycle PCR with universal primers M1SS and BC2_uni_R was performed on all cDNA. As for the authors' bioinformatics: Normalization of each sample was performed by random selection of 1 million high-quality reads, each carrying a distinct molecular identifier. Instead of being binned into consensus sequences, reads with shared molecular identifiers were discarded. MiTCR, with a Q25 quality threshold and the strictest error-elimination algorithm, was used for CDR3 identification, clonotype clustering and error correction. Lower-bound total TCR beta diversity was estimated with a nonparametric unseen species model using Euler transformation. TCRdb ran its own pipeline on the public reads, namely fastp trimming at Q25 and MiXCR clone calling, and kept in-frame beta chains. Rows are unified per CDR3 protein, each entry keeping the most common DNA and genes. For this entry, the V and J calls and clone size follow TCRdb and not the study's own pipeline. For this sample there are 1.5 million to 1.8 million distinct CDR3 sequences; about 42% appear just once. The top ten constitute about 3.8% of the sample.

Sequencing was carried out using blood. The clonotype originates from a young woman in good health. The chain employs TRBV6-2 or TRBV6-3 and TRBJ2-4, with no confidently assigned D gene. The CDR3 is CASSATPPKENIQYF. The nucleotide sequence reads as follows: TGTGCCAGCAGTGCGACTCCTCCCAAAGAGAACATTCAGTACTTC.